Each of the 12 T cell receptor beta chains below was sequenced from the same sample in a study of PD-L1 blockade in urothelial cancer (dated by TCRdb to 2017 to 2019). To prepare the library, the immunoSEQ multiplex PCR assay was applied. Not all clones reach the TCRdb copy of this immuneACCESS table, which keeps in-frame sequences only. Checked studies attribute under half of the gap to unresolved V genes and leave the rest unexplained. The sample records 55,000 to 85,000 clones, 65% to 85% of which are singletons. The ten top clones hold 8% to 10% of the sample. In light of the paper, this sample's time point label describes: pretreatment peripheral blood. This material consisted of PBMCs, taken around atezolizumab (anti-PD-L1) treatment. The receptors originated from a woman in her seventies with urothelial cancer.

The chain joins TRBV19 to TRBJ2-5, with 9 bases matching TRBD2. With 4 bases clipped from V and 5 bases from J, the junction kept 14 bases outside the gene matches. Per the germline V gene, CDR1 is LNHDA and CDR2 is SQIVND (reference sequence). This CDR3 region has 17 residues. The CDR3 DNA follows: TGTGCCAGTAGTAGAATACATAGCGGGGGCCTAGGCGAGACCCAGTACTTC. It encodes CASSRIHSGGLGETQYF. The full variable domain, completed using reference TRBV19 and TRBJ2-5, is DGGITQSPKYLFRKEGQNVTLSCEQNLNHDAMYWYRQDPGQGLRLIYYSQIVNDFQKGDIAEGYSVSREKKESFPLTVTSAQKNPTAFYLCASSRIHSGGLGETQYFGPGTRLLVL.

This rearrangement joins TRBV6-5 to TRBJ2-7, with 8 bases aligning to TRBD1. CDR1 MNHEY and CDR2 SVGAGI come from the germline V gene. This CDR3 has 15 residues. V trimming: 2 bases; J trimming: 2 bases; junction bases outside the gene matches: 5. As DNA, the CDR3 is TGTGCCAGCAGTTACACCCCGGGACAGGCCTACGAGCAGTACTTC. Amino acid sequence: CASSYTPGQAYEQYF.

The chain uses TRBV4-2 and TRBJ1-4, with D hard to call. Germline-derived CDR1 and CDR2 are LGHNA and YNFKEQ. The V gene lost 0 bases and the J gene lost 6 bases, with 14 bases spanning the gap. The length of the CDR3 is 16 residues. DNA for the CDR3: TGTGCCAGCAGCCAAGAAGGGCCGGGGTTGGATGAAAAACTGTTTTTT. Protein product: CASSQEGPGLDEKLFF.

The chain carries TRBV9 and TRBJ2-3; TRBD2 aligns across 8 bases. V shed 2 bases and J 3 bases; nucleotides not matched to a gene: 8. Looked up from germline, CDR1 is SGDLS and CDR2 is YYNGEE. The CDR3 covers 16 residues. The DNA for the CDR3 is TGTGCCAGCAGCGTCCGAGGGACTAGTGTTACAGATACGCAGTATTTT. It specifies CASSVRGTSVTDTQYF.

This chain joins TRBV18 and TRBJ2-1, with TRBD2 matching over 11 bases. Germline V gene data show CDR1 as KGHSH and CDR2 as LQKENI. J gave up 5 bases and V 3 bases, and 3 bases lay outside the gene matches. This CDR3 contains 15 residues. As DNA, the CDR3 is TGTGCCAGCTCACCGGGGACTAGCGGTCACAATGAGCAGTTCTTC. It encodes CASSPGTSGHNEQFF.

V gene TRBV28 combines with J gene TRBJ2-1; 9 bases map to TRBD1. The CDR3 loop spans 14 amino acids. V was clipped by 5 bases and J by 9 bases; unmatched bases: 8. CDR1 is MDHEN and CDR2 is SYDVKM in the germline V gene. CDR3 sequence: CASSRDRARGEQFF. CDR3 nucleotides: TGTGCCAGCAGTCGGGACAGGGCCAGGGGTGAGCAGTTCTTC.

This rearrangement joins TRBV7-2 to TRBJ2-7, with 7 positions matching TRBD2. CDR3 length: 14 amino acids. Germline V gene data show CDR1 as SGHTA and CDR2 as FQGNSA. V lost 4 bases, J lost 1 base, and 4 bases stayed unmatched. Here the CDR3 DNA reads TGTGCCAGCAGCTCCAGCGGGGTTTCCTACGAGCAGTACTTC. Translated: CASSSSGVSYEQYF.

CDR3 region: CASGSGSSGANVLTF. In nucleotides, the CDR3 is TGTGCCAGCGGTAGCGGGAGCTCTGGGGCCAACGTCCTGACTTTC. J is TRBJ2-6 and V is TRBV7-2, with 9 nucleotides matching TRBD2. The CDR3 runs 15 residues. With V trimmed by 8 bases and J by 0 bases, 2 bases remained unmatched. Germline loops: CDR1 SGHTA, CDR2 FQGNSA.

V gene TRBV11-2 combines with J gene TRBJ2-2, with D possibly matching TRBD2 (5 bases). This CDR3 has 15 residues. Trimming took off 7 bases at V and 0 bases at J, with 12 bases between the two ends. CDR1 is SGHAT and CDR2 is FQNNGV in the germline V gene. The CDR3 coding sequence is TGTGCCAGCACCAGAGGGTTCGCGAACACCGGGGAGCTGTTTTTT. This gives the protein CASTRGFANTGELFF.

The chain carries TRBV11-2 and TRBJ2-1; 12 nucleotides line up with TRBD2. This CDR3 comprises 16 residues. Germline V gene sequence: CDR1 SGHAT, CDR2 FQNNGV. J was trimmed by 3 bases and V by 5 bases; bases with no gene match: 5. The CDR3 reads CASSHRLAGVYNEQFF. Written as DNA, the CDR3 is TGTGCCAGCAGCCATCGACTAGCGGGGGTCTACAATGAGCAGTTCTTC.

The DNA for the CDR3 is TGTGCCAGCAGCTCAGGGGGTTGGGGAAATGAGCAGTTCTTC. This gives the protein CASSSGGWGNEQFF. The rearrangement uses TRBV7-9 and TRBJ2-1; 7 bases fit TRBD1. This CDR3 contains 14 residues. The V and J ends lost 4 bases and 7 bases, in that order; junction bases with no gene match: 7. CDR1 and CDR2 from the germline V gene are SEHNR and FQNEAQ (reference sequence).

This chain joins TRBV29-1 and TRBJ2-1, with 9 bases fitting TRBD2. This CDR3 spans 17 amino acids. The germline V gene encodes CDR1 SQVTM and CDR2 ANQGSEA. V shed 1 base and J 0 bases; nucleotides not matched to a gene: 7. CDR3 in amino acids: CSVEGRSGGSSYNEQFF. DNA of the CDR3: TGCAGCGTTGAAGGGCGTAGCGGGGGAAGCTCCTACAATGAGCAGTTCTTC.